The 4 T cell receptor beta chains below come from one sample, sequenced in a study of technical replicates of blood from a handful of donors. The repertoire was sequenced with immunoSEQ multiplex PCR; TCRdb's copy has only in-frame clones and lacks some. Among about 89,000 clones, 94% were seen once, and the ten largest hold around 0.24%. Sequenced sample: T cells isolated from PBMCs. The receptor source for this set is a human donor in good health.

This chain links TRBV7-2 with TRBJ2-1; 7 bases agree with TRBD2. CDR1 is SGHTA and CDR2 is FQGNSA in the germline V gene. CDR3 length equals 14 residues. Trimming took 5 bases from V and 6 from J; bases not matched to a gene: 7. CDR3 nucleotides: TGTGCCAGCAGCCCCGAGCTAGCGGTCAATGAGCAGTTCTTC. Translated, it gives CASSPELAVNEQFF. Variable domain in full (rest from reference TRBV7-2 and TRBJ2-1): GAGVSQSPSNKVTEKGKDVELRCDPISGHTALYWYRQSLGQGLEFLIYFQGNSAPDKSGLPSDRFSAERTGGSVSTLTIQRTQQEDSAVYLCASSPELAVNEQFFGPGTRLTVL.

This clone was seen just once. The chain combines TRBV18 with TRBJ1-5; no firm D call. Germline CDR1 KGHSH, CDR2 LQKENI. V lost 3 bases and J lost 5, with 8 bases in between. The CDR3 runs 13 residues. The CDR3 DNA reads TGTGCCAGCTCACCTGCCGACTATCAGCCCCAGCATTTT. This translates into CASSPADYQPQHF.

The chain employs TRBV5-8 and TRBJ2-2, with D uncertain. The CDR3 sequence is 15 residues long. CDR1 SGHTS and CDR2 YDEGEE come from the germline V gene. Trimming stripped 0 bases from V and 5 bases from J, with 11 bases between. For the CDR3, the DNA is TGTGCCAGCAGCTTGGCCCCCGGTTGGACCGGGGAGCTGTTTTTT. It yields the protein CASSLAPGWTGELFF.

This clone was counted once. The chain recombines TRBV7-8 with TRBJ1-2, with 10 nucleotides matching TRBD1. CDR1 SGHVS and CDR2 FQNEAQ come from the germline V gene. There are 17 residues in the CDR3. V lost 5 bases and J lost 6; bases outside the gene matches: 15. CDR3 residues: CASSHGDRGMVYDGYTF. In nucleotides, the CDR3 is TGTGCCAGCAGCCATGGGGACAGGGGCATGGTCTATGATGGCTACACCTTC. The variable domain in full, completed from reference TRBV7-8 and TRBJ1-2, reads GAGVSQSPRYKVAKRGQDVALRCDPISGHVSLFWYQQALGQGPEFLTYFQNEAQLDKSGLPSDRFFAERPEGSVSTLKIQRTQQEDSAVYLCASSHGDRGMVYDGYTFGSGTRLTVV.